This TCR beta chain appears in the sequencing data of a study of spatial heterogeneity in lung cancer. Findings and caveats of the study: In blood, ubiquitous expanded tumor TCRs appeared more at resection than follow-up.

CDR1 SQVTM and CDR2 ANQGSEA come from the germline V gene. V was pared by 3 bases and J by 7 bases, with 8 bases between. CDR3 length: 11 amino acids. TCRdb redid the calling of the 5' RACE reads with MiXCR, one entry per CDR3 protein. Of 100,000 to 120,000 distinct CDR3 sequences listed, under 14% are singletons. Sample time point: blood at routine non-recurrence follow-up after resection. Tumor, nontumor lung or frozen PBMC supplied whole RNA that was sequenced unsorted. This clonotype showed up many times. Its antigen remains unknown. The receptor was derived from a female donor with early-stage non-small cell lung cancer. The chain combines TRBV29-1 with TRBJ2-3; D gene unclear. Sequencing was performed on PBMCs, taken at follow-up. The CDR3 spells CSVDTSNTQYF. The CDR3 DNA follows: TGCAGCGTTGATACGAGCAATACGCAGTATTTT.